These 31 T cell receptor beta chains were all obtained from the same sample, sequenced in a study of T cells in Graves' hyperthyroidism and ophthalmopathy. TCR beta CDR3 region amplification was performed from RNA transcripts. The TCR CDR3 first-round RT-PCR relied on the HTBI primer set. From the multiplex PCR reads, TCRdb called clonotypes with MiXCR, one entry per CDR3 protein. This repertoire shows approximately 700,000 distinct CDR3 sequences, 45% found once; its top ten account for roughly 7.2%. Material: peripheral blood or thyroid tissue (not recorded which). Receptors were obtained from an adult man with Graves' disease, either hyperthyroidism or ophthalmopathy (not recorded which).

The chain couples TRBV6-6 to TRBJ2-2; 11 bases fit TRBD2. The CDR3 is 15 amino acids. J lost 6 bases, V lost 6 bases, and 6 bases had no gene match. Germline assignment: CDR1 MNHNY and CDR2 SVGAGI (reference sequence). Here the CDR3 reads CASRVAGGQAGELFF. The DNA for the CDR3 is TGTGCCAGCAGGGTAGCGGGAGGGCAGGCCGGGGAGCTGTTTTTT.

The chain's CDR3 is CASSSSWGASVYEQYF. In DNA, the CDR3 is TGTGCCAGCAGCTCCTCGTGGGGCGCAAGTGTCTACGAGCAGTACTTC. The rearrangement uses TRBV7-6 and TRBJ2-7, with a possible D match to TRBD1 (5 bases). Per germline, CDR1 SGHVS and CDR2 FNYEAQ. This CDR3 has 16 residues. Trimming removed 4 bases from V and 3 bases from J, with 19 bases in between. The variable domain in full, with the rest retrieved from reference TRBV7-6 and TRBJ2-7, is GAGVSQSPRYKVTKRGQDVALRCDPISGHVSLYWYRQALGQGPEFLTYFNYEAQQDKSGLPNDRFSAERPEGSISTLTIQRTEQRDSAMYRCASSSSWGASVYEQYFGPGTRLTVT.

This clonotype was observed once. The chain joins TRBV7-2 to TRBJ2-7; D assignment may be TRBD1 or TRBD2 (6 bases each). Germline CDR1 is SGHTA and CDR2 is FQGNSA. The germline V and J ends were trimmed by 1 base and 7 bases, with 20 bases remaining between them. The CDR3 length is 16 residues. CDR3 residues: CASSLVVSGLGGEQYF. In nucleotides, the CDR3 is TGTGCCAGCAGCTTAGTGGTTAGCGGTTTAGGGGGGGAGCAGTACTTC.

This clonotype was seen once. This could be a read error, since a much larger clone is one nucleotide away. This rearrangement joins TRBV6-6 to TRBJ1-4, with 9 bases identical to TRBD1. The germline CDR1 and CDR2 sequences are MNHNY and SVGAGI (reference sequence). Trimming removed 5 bases from V and 0 bases from J; junction bases left unmatched: 1. This CDR3 comprises 15 residues. The CDR3: CASSGDRATNEKLFF. DNA of the CDR3: TGTGCCAGCAGTGGGGACAGGGCAACTAATGAAAAACTGTTTTTT.

In this sample, this clonotype turned up a few times. The gene calls are TRBV19 and TRBJ2-2; D may be TRBD1 (6 bases). The CDR3 extends over 15 amino acids. Germline loops: CDR1 LNHDA, CDR2 SQIVND (reference sequence). V shed 5 bases and J shed 3 bases, with 13 bases lying between them. CDR3 nucleotide sequence: TGTGCCAGTAGTCTAACAGGGATTGACACCGGGGAGCTGTTTTTT. It encodes CASSLTGIDTGELFF.

This clonotype has only a few counts. The chain recombines TRBV5-1 with TRBJ1-5; the D is unclear. The ends were cut back, 2 bases at V and 1 base at J, with 10 bases in the middle. Germline CDR1 SGHRS, CDR2 YFSETQ. This CDR3 is 15 amino acids long. In nucleotides, the CDR3 is TGCGCCAGCAGCTTAGGACTGACGAGCAATCAGCCCCAGCATTTT. Translating it yields CASSLGLTSNQPQHF.

This clonotype has more than one count but fewer than ten. The rearrangement links TRBV12-3 or TRBV12-4 to TRBJ2-7; 7 bases match TRBD1. V shed 3 bases, J shed 0 bases, and the junction held 5 bases outside the gene matches. The CDR3 covers 15 residues. Here the CDR3 reads CASSLTGISSYEQYF. The CDR3 DNA reads TGTGCCAGCAGTTTGACAGGGATCAGCTCCTACGAGCAGTACTTC.

This clonotype was detected only a few times. V is TRBV7-9 and J is TRBJ1-2; D gene unclear. Germline values: CDR1 SEHNR, CDR2 FQNEAQ (reference sequence). This CDR3 has 15 amino acids. Trimming pared 1 base from V and 3 bases from J, leaving 12 bases between. The CDR3 here is CASSLERPGDYGYTF. As DNA, the CDR3 is TGTGCCAGCAGCTTAGAAAGGCCAGGCGACTATGGCTACACCTTC.

CDR3 sequence (DNA): TGCAGTTTAGGTAACACTGAAGCTTTCTTT. The encoded protein is CSLGNTEAFF. This rearrangement joins TRBV29-1 to TRBJ1-1; D call uncertain. Germline V gene lookup returns CDR1 SQVTM and CDR2 ANQGSEA. The CDR3 consists of 10 residues. The variable domain in full, with the rest retrieved from reference TRBV29-1 and TRBJ1-1, is SAVISQKPSRDICQRGTSLTIQCQVDSQVTMMFWYRQQPGQSLTLIATANQGSEATYESGFVIDKFPISRPNLTFSTLTVSNMSPEDSSIYLCSLGNTEAFFGQGTRLTVV.

The chain combines TRBV9 with TRBJ1-4, with 7 bases lining up with TRBD1. With 2 bases clipped from V and 3 bases from J, the junction kept 4 bases outside the gene matches. Germline CDR1 is SGDLS and CDR2 is YYNGEE. The CDR3 has 15 residues. CDR3 coding DNA: TGTGCCAGCAGCGTTGGGACAGCGTCTAATGAAAAACTGTTTTTT. This gives the protein CASSVGTASNEKLFF.

J is TRBJ2-3 and V is TRBV7-8; no clear D. Germline-derived CDR1 and CDR2 are SGHVS and FQNEAQ. Trimming took 1 base from V and 6 from J, leaving 8 bases between them. The CDR3 length is 13 residues. The CDR3 protein is CASSLGQGDTQYF. The DNA for the CDR3 is TGTGCCAGCAGCTTAGGACAAGGGGATACGCAGTATTTT.

The chain uses TRBV2 and TRBJ1-1; 8 nucleotides match TRBD1. Germline CDR1 SNHLY, CDR2 FYNNEI. After removal of 6 bases from V and 11 bases from J, the junction contained 11 bases not matched to a gene. The CDR3 is 13 amino acids. CDR3 coding DNA: TGTGCCAGCAGCGGGGACAGGCCCAAGTTGGCTTTCTTT. It codes for CASSGDRPKLAFF.

This clonotype appeared many times. The chain is built from TRBV2 and TRBJ2-7; 9 bases fit TRBD2. J lost 2 bases, V lost 3 bases, and 8 bases had no gene match. The CDR3 length is 16 residues. The germline V gene encodes CDR1 SNHLY and CDR2 FYNNEI. The CDR3 reads CASSDDLLAGPYEQYF. CDR3 bases: TGTGCCAGCAGTGATGATTTGCTAGCGGGGCCCTACGAGCAGTACTTC.

The V and J genes are TRBV5-1 and TRBJ1-1; D unclear. From germline, CDR1 is SGHRS and CDR2 YFSETQ. CDR3 length: 15 amino acids. The V and J ends lost 0 bases and 1 base respectively, with 10 bases between them. The CDR3 is CASSLEPESNTEAFF. The CDR3 DNA reads TGCGCCAGCAGCTTGGAGCCGGAGTCGAACACTGAAGCTTTCTTT. Full variable domain (remainder filled in from reference TRBV5-1 and TRBJ1-1): KAGVTQTPRYLIKTRGQQVTLSCSPISGHRSVSWYQQTPGQGLQFLFEYFSETQRNKGNFPGRFSGRQFSNSRSEMNVSTLELGDSALYLCASSLEPESNTEAFFGQGTRLTVV.

The chain recombines TRBV10-1 with TRBJ1-5; possibly TRBD1 for D (6 bases). V gave up 8 bases and J gave up 6 bases, with 17 bases separating them. CDR3 length equals 14 residues. Germline CDR1 WNHNN, CDR2 SYGVQD (reference sequence). As DNA, the CDR3 is TGCGCCAGCCGGGGAGCAGGGGCGGGTCAGCCCCAGCATTTT. This codes for CASRGAGAGQPQHF.

The chain has TRBV2 and TRBJ1-2; 11 bases align to TRBD1. CDR3 length: 15 amino acids. Germline-derived CDR1 and CDR2 are SNHLY and FYNNEI. V trimming: 6 bases; J trimming: 6 bases; junction bases outside the gene matches: 9. The CDR3 DNA reads TGTGCCAGCAGGGAGGACAGGGGGCCTACTGATGGCTACACCTTC. This encodes CASREDRGPTDGYTF.

A few counts support this clonotype. The chain links TRBV7-2 to TRBJ1-2; D not certain. Germline V CDR1 and CDR2: SGHTA, FQGNSA. V was trimmed by 3 bases and J by 0 bases, leaving 8 bases between them. The CDR3 runs to 14 residues. The CDR3 is CASSLGTSNYGYTF. CDR3 sequence (DNA): TGTGCCAGCAGCTTGGGAACTTCTAACTATGGCTACACCTTC.

At least ten counts were recorded for this clonotype. The chain combines TRBV2 with TRBJ2-7, with 7 bases identical to TRBD1. CDR3 length: 13 amino acids. CDR1 is SNHLY and CDR2 is FYNNEI in the germline V gene. Losses at the gene ends were 11 bases for V and 5 bases for J; bases not matched to a gene: 12. The CDR3 DNA sequence: TGTGCCGGAGGACAGGTGGGCTTCCACGAGCAGTACTTC. Amino acids: CAGGQVGFHEQYF.

Remarks on this clonotype: A much larger clone is a single base away; this may be a read error. The V call is TRBV11-2, the J call TRBJ1-1; D ambiguous. The germline V gene has CDR1 SGHAT and CDR2 FQNNGV. The CDR3 length is 14 residues. The CDR3 protein is CASSQDRSNTEAFF. The CDR3 DNA reads TGCGCCAGCAGCCAAGATAGGTCCAACACTGAAGCTTTCTTT.

There are many counts of this clonotype. The chain employs TRBV29-1 and TRBJ2-7; 7 bases are shared with TRBD1. Germline trimming cut 2 bases from V and 6 bases from J; bases unmatched to any gene: 7. Per the germline V gene, CDR1 is SQVTM and CDR2 is ANQGSEA. The CDR3 spans 13 residues. This CDR3 reads CSVESQTGSEQYF. The CDR3 DNA reads TGCAGCGTTGAATCCCAGACAGGGTCCGAGCAGTACTTC.

The gene calls are TRBV7-9 and TRBJ2-6; 7 bases match TRBD2. Germline V gives CDR1 SEHNR, CDR2 FQNEAQ (reference sequence). This CDR3 has 17 residues. Trimming removed 4 bases from V and 2 bases from J; junction bases left unmatched: 8. CDR3 coding DNA: TGTGCCAGCAGCTGGGAGGGGACTCTTACTGGGGCCAACGTCCTGACTTTC. Protein: CASSWEGTLTGANVLTF.

The rearrangement links TRBV25-1 to TRBJ1-1, with D perhaps TRBD1 (6 bases). V gave up 11 bases and J gave up 1 base, with 11 bases separating them. The CDR3 covers 12 residues. Per the germline V gene, CDR1 is MGHDK and CDR2 is SYGVNS. The CDR3 bases are TGTGCCGGTGGGACATCGAACACTGAAGCTTTCTTT. This translates into CAGGTSNTEAFF.

The chain employs TRBV2 and TRBJ1-6; 11 nucleotides agree with TRBD1. This CDR3 region has 15 residues. V lost 10 bases to trimming and J lost 3 bases; unmatched junction nucleotides: 5. Germline lookup yields CDR1 SNHLY and CDR2 FYNNEI. Written as DNA, the CDR3 is TGTGCCATCAGCGGGACAGGGGGCTATAATTCACCCCTCCACTTT. Translating gives CAISGTGGYNSPLHF.

This clonotype has only one observation. The chain uses TRBV10-3 and TRBJ2-7, with 7 bases aligning to TRBD1. This CDR3 has 13 amino acids. J was trimmed by 5 bases and V by 8 bases; bases with no gene match: 9. Germline CDR1 reads ENHRY; CDR2 reads SYGVKD. This CDR3 is CAIADRDSNEQYF. DNA for the CDR3: TGTGCCATCGCAGACAGGGACAGTAACGAGCAGTACTTC.

The V call is TRBV6-5, the J call TRBJ1-2; 8 bases match TRBD1. CDR3 length equals 13 residues. Losses at the gene ends were 5 bases for V and 8 bases for J; bases not matched to a gene: 7. Per germline, CDR1 MNHEY and CDR2 SVGAGI. The CDR3 DNA sequence: TGTGCCAGCAGTACGACAGGGGTTGACGGCTACACCTTC. This gives the protein CASSTTGVDGYTF.

The chain recombines TRBV20-1 with TRBJ1-1; 7 positions match TRBD1. The CDR3 totals 15 residues. Germline loops: CDR1 DFQATT, CDR2 SNEGSKA (reference sequence). V was clipped by 3 bases and J by 5 bases; unmatched bases: 12. Written as DNA, the CDR3 is TGCAGTGCTAGGAAGGCAGGGGGTGAACGGACTGAAGCTTTCTTT. Its protein is CSARKAGGERTEAFF.

This clonotype has more than one count but fewer than ten. The rearrangement uses TRBV5-1 and TRBJ1-1; 7 bases map to TRBD1. The CDR3 totals 16 residues. Trimming cost V 0 bases and J 4 bases; bases outside gene matches: 9. Germline assignment: CDR1 SGHRS and CDR2 YFSETQ. DNA of the CDR3: TGCGCCAGCAGCTTGGCAGGAGGGGGCGGTCGCACTGAAGCTTTCTTT. The encoded protein is CASSLAGGGGRTEAFF.

This clonotype was counted ten times or more. The chain uses TRBV7-2 and TRBJ2-6; TRBD1 aligns across 8 bases. The ends lost 1 base at V and 0 bases at J; junction bases unmatched: 5. The CDR3 totals 18 residues. Germline assignment: CDR1 SGHTA and CDR2 FQGNSA. For the CDR3, the DNA is TGTGCCAGCAGCTTAGTAGGGACAGGACTCTCTGGGGCCAACGTCCTGACTTTC. It translates to CASSLVGTGLSGANVLTF.

This clonotype was seen more than once but under ten times. V and J are TRBV10-2 and TRBJ1-1; TRBD1 is a possible D gene (6 bases). Germline V gene sequence: CDR1 WSHSY, CDR2 SAAADI. The CDR3 consists of 12 residues. V lost 7 bases and J 1 base, leaving 7 bases between the germline ends. The CDR3 sequence is CASTDRNTEAFF. The CDR3 DNA reads as TGCGCCAGCACGGACAGGAACACTGAAGCTTTCTTT.

J is TRBJ1-1 and V is TRBV2; possibly TRBD1 for D (6 bases). The CDR3 has 15 amino acids. Germline V CDR1 and CDR2: SNHLY, FYNNEI. V gave up 6 bases and J gave up 0 bases, with 14 bases separating them. The CDR3 spells CASRSQGGVNTEAFF. In DNA form, the CDR3 reads TGTGCCAGCAGATCTCAAGGGGGGGTGAACACTGAAGCTTTCTTT.

In its sample, this clonotype was seen once. The V call is TRBV25-1, the J call TRBJ1-2, with TRBD1 matching over 7 bases. Germline trimming cut 8 bases from V and 5 bases from J; bases unmatched to any gene: 8. The germline V gene encodes CDR1 MGHDK and CDR2 SYGVNS. This CDR3 is 13 amino acids long. CDR3 nucleotides: TGTGCCAGCTCGACAGGGTGGGCTTATGGCTACACCTTC. The encoded protein is CASSTGWAYGYTF.